Below are 8 T cell receptor beta chains sequenced from a single sample in a study of T cells after yellow fever vaccination. One entry per CDR3 protein results from TCRdb running MiXCR on the 5' RACE reads. The sample has hundreds of thousands of distinct CDR3 sequences, roughly 8.7% seen once. This sample comprised PBMCs, obtained on the day of the first yellow fever vaccination. The receptors were gathered from a man between 18 and 29 years old who received the YFV17D yellow fever vaccine.

The rearrangement joins TRBV12-3 or TRBV12-4 to TRBJ2-5, with D possibly being TRBD1 (6 bases). CDR3 length: 14 residues. Trimming removed 8 bases at V and 5 bases at J, with 18 bases between. Here the CDR3 DNA reads TGTGCCAGCGGGGACATTAGAGCACGGGAGACCCAGTACTTC. Protein: CASGDIRARETQYF.

The CDR3 DNA follows: TGTGCCAGCACGAACGGGGGCGCATATGGCTACACCTTC. This sequence encodes CASTNGGAYGYTF. This chain joins TRBV6-1 and TRBJ1-2; a weak D match, TRBD1 (6 bases). V lost 7 bases to trimming and J lost 5 bases, with 14 bases between them. This CDR3 has 13 amino acids. Germline CDR1 and CDR2: MNHNS and SASEGT.

This clonotype was seen a handful of times. This sequence joins TRBV20-1 and TRBJ1-3; D is possibly TRBD1 (5 bases). Germline CDR1 and CDR2: DFQATT and SNEGSKA (reference sequence). V lost 6 bases to trimming and J lost 0 bases, with 12 bases between them. The CDR3 runs to 14 residues. Written as DNA, the CDR3 is TGCAGTGCCGAGGCCAGGGTCTCTGGAAACACCATATATTTT. Translating it yields CSAEARVSGNTIYF.

This clonotype turned up a few times. The rearrangement joins TRBV5-1 to TRBJ1-1, with no clear D. Germline CDR1 and CDR2: SGHRS and YFSETQ. Trimming pared 0 bases from V and 2 bases from J, leaving 8 bases between. This CDR3 region has 14 residues. CDR3 residues: CASSLVGSNTEAFF. In DNA, the CDR3 is TGCGCCAGCAGCTTGGTGGGGAGTAACACTGAAGCTTTCTTT.

This clonotype was observed a few times. The V call is TRBV5-1, the J call TRBJ2-1, with 13 bases fitting TRBD2. CDR1 is SGHRS and CDR2 is YFSETQ in the germline V gene. CDR3 length: 17 amino acids. Trimming at V came to 0 bases and at J to 5 bases, leaving 5 bases not matched to a gene. The CDR3 sequence is CASSLGTSGGQHNEQFF. CDR3 in DNA: TGCGCCAGCAGCTTGGGGACTAGCGGGGGCCAGCACAATGAGCAGTTCTTC.

The chain joins TRBV7-9 to TRBJ2-3; no clear D gene. V shed 7 bases and J shed 2 bases, with 16 bases lying between them. Germline values: CDR1 SEHNR, CDR2 FQNEAQ (reference sequence). This CDR3 is 15 amino acids long. The CDR3 spells CASTPSGGNTDTQYF. CDR3 bases: TGTGCCAGCACCCCCTCGGGTGGAAACACAGATACGCAGTATTTT.

The chain joins TRBV9 to TRBJ2-1; TRBD2 is a possible D gene (6 bases). Germline V lookup: CDR1 SGDLS, CDR2 YYNGEE. This CDR3 has 13 amino acids. Trimming took 4 bases from V and 9 from J, leaving 14 bases between them. CDR3 sequence reads: CASSPSSDPEQFF. Written as DNA, the CDR3 is TGTGCCAGCAGCCCATCTAGCGACCCTGAGCAGTTCTTC.

Only a few counts were recorded for this clonotype. The genes are TRBV20-1 and TRBJ2-2; D may match TRBD1 or TRBD2 (6 bases each). The CDR3 is 15 residues long. Germline-derived CDR1 and CDR2 are DFQATT and SNEGSKA (reference sequence). The ends were cut back, 5 bases at V and 0 bases at J, with 13 bases in the middle. CDR3 region: CSALEGGSNTGELFF. CDR3 nucleotides: TGCAGTGCTCTCGAGGGGGGATCGAACACCGGGGAGCTGTTTTTT.